This record looks at one T cell receptor (beta chain) sequence and its context. This entry is derived from a study of blood T cell repertoires in COVID-19. Study overall: T cells, B-cell-depleted T cells, or PBMCs provided the cDNA or gDNA that served as material.

The CDR3 sequence is 13 residues long. The V end was cut by 2 bases, the J end by 6 bases, with 10 bases between. Germline CDR1 and CDR2: SGHDN and FVKESK. Sequenced by immunoSEQ multiplex PCR; TCRdb stores in-frame clones only, minus some. The repertoire holds roughly 240,000 clones, with about 83% as singletons. This chain uses TRBV14 with TRBJ1-2, with D uncertain. Sequencing was carried out using PBMCs or T cells enriched from blood (not recorded which). The clonotype was recovered from a woman between 40 and 55 years old who had been exposed to COVID-19. The CDR3 DNA sequence: TGTGCCAGCAGCCAACTGGGGAGGGATGGCTACACCTTC. Amino acids: CASSQLGRDGYTF.